This T cell receptor (beta chain) originates from a study of cytomegalovirus exposure and HLA in healthy donors. The primer mix had 60 Vbeta and 13 Jbeta primers. The table came from immunoSEQ multiplex PCR; TCRdb's copy has only in-frame clones and leaves some out. The sample consists of more than 90,000 clones, about three quarters of them appearing once. Germline loops: CDR1 LGHNA, CDR2 YSLEER. V was clipped by 1 base and J by 4 bases, with 13 bases between them. The CDR3 covers 15 residues. The source is a man aged 40-49 years in good health and CMV-seropositive. The rearrangement joins TRBV4-3 to TRBJ1-2; D is possibly TRBD1 (6 bases). The sample taken for sequencing was PBMCs. CDR3: CASSQGKTGLYGYTF. CDR3 nucleotides: TGCGCCAGCAGCCAAGGGAAGACAGGCCTCTATGGCTACACCTTC.